A selection of T cell receptor beta chains follows, all from one sample in a study of blood T cell repertoires in COVID-19. Assay used: immunoSEQ multiplex PCR; TCRdb lists only in-frame clones, some missing. The table includes 300,000 or so clones, approximately 86% detected once. Source material: PBMCs or T cells enriched from blood (not recorded which). The origin of the receptors is a woman in her thirties or forties with acute COVID-19. CDR3s include the opening cysteine and the closing phenylalanine or tryptophan. Each record gives: D gene, J gene, clone size, V gene, CDR3 length, CDR3 protein, CDR3 DNA. A D gene is named only where the DNA matches it firmly. Clone sizes are given selectively: once, few, many, or a class where the clone is expanded.

>-|TRBJ1-3|-|TRBV14|18
CASSQDPFLGLGGNTIYF
TGTGCCAGCAGCCAAGACCCTTTTCTAGGTCTTGGTGGAAACACCATATATTTT
>-|TRBJ1-6|-|TRBV5-4|15
CASSLAGGYNSPLHF
TGTGCCAGCAGCTTGGCCGGGGGATATAATTCACCCCTCCACTTT
>-|TRBJ1-5|-|TRBV28|15
CASSPGQGWNQPQHF
TGTGCCAGCAGTCCCGGCCAGGGCTGGAATCAGCCCCAGCATTTT
>TRBD1|TRBJ2-7|-|TRBV4-2|18
CASSQGDRGSQKGYEQYF
TGTGCCAGCAGCCAAGGGGACAGGGGATCCCAAAAAGGCTACGAGCAGTACTTC
>-|TRBJ1-5|-|TRBV5-1|14
CASSLGGNDQPQHF
TGCGCCAGCAGCTTAGGAGGGAACGATCAGCCCCAGCATTTT
>TRBD1|TRBJ2-3|-|TRBV10-3|15
CAIRASGTVTDTQYF
TGTGCCATCAGGGCCTCCGGGACAGTCACAGATACGCAGTATTTT
>TRBD1|TRBJ1-2|-|TRBV5-1|14
CASSRERQGSGYTF
TGCGCCAGCAGCCGGGAACGACAGGGGTCCGGCTACACCTTC
>-|TRBJ1-6|-|TRBV28|17
CASSRQESSLYNSPLHF
TGTGCCAGCAGTCGACAGGAGTCCTCTCTCTATAATTCACCCCTCCACTTT
>-|TRBJ1-3|once|TRBV7-2|14
CASSLASSGNTIYF
TGTGCCAGCAGCTTAGCCAGCTCTGGAAACACCATATATTTT
>-|TRBJ1-6|-|TRBV5-4|14
CASSFGGPNSPLHF
TGTGCCAGCAGCTTTGGGGGCCCCAATTCACCCCTCCACTTT
>-|TRBJ2-1|few|TRBV4-2|16
CASSQEPIRGHNEQFF
TGTGCCAGCAGCCAAGAGCCCATCAGGGGTCACAATGAGCAGTTCTTC
>TRBD1|TRBJ2-1|-|TRBV15|16
CATSRGTGTGQNEQFF
TGTGCCACCAGCAGAGGGACGGGGACAGGGCAAAATGAGCAGTTCTTC
>TRBD1|TRBJ2-7|-|TRBV27|15
CASSLFGRGSLEQYF
TGTGCCAGCAGTTTATTCGGCAGGGGGTCGCTCGAGCAGTACTTC
>-|TRBJ1-5|few|TRBV18|13
CASSPSQNQPQHF
TGTGCCAGCTCACCGAGTCAAAATCAGCCCCAGCATTTT
>-|TRBJ1-2|-|TRBV5-1|18
CASSKIPSTKQAPYGYTF
TGCGCCAGCAGCAAAATCCCGTCCACCAAACAGGCCCCCTATGGCTACACCTTC
>-|TRBJ1-4|-|TRBV25-1|15
CASSERRQTNEKLFF
TGTGCCAGCAGTGAACGTAGACAGACTAATGAAAAACTGTTTTTT
>TRBD1|TRBJ1-2|-|TRBV7-2|13
CASSRTGNAGYTF
TGTGCCAGCAGCCGGACAGGGAATGCTGGCTACACCTTC
>TRBD1|TRBJ1-6|-|TRBV5-6|19
CASSYYRDRGSGRHSPLHF
TGTGCCAGCAGCTATTACCGGGACAGGGGTTCTGGTCGGCACTCACCCCTCCACTTT
>TRBD1|TRBJ1-2|-|TRBV5-4|13
CASSPWTGYGYTF
TGTGCCAGCAGCCCGTGGACAGGGTATGGCTACACCTTC
>TRBD1|TRBJ1-5|-|TRBV19|14
CASSGQGISQPQHF
TGTGCCAGTAGTGGACAGGGGATATCGCAGCCCCAGCATTTT
>-|TRBJ2-1|-|TRBV6-5|14
CASKPGASYNEQFF
TGTGCCAGCAAACCGGGAGCTTCCTACAATGAGCAGTTCTTC
>-|TRBJ1-2|once|TRBV19|14
CASSPQQRRDGYTF
TGTGCCAGTAGTCCGCAGCAGCGGCGGGATGGCTACACCTTC
>TRBD2|TRBJ2-1|-|TRBV14|11
CASSLGGEQFF
TGTGCCAGCAGTCTGGGAGGGGAGCAGTTCTTC
>-|TRBJ2-1|-|TRBV7-3|15
CASSYFPTAGNEQFF
TGTGCCAGCAGTTACTTCCCTACTGCGGGGAATGAGCAGTTCTTC
>TRBD2|TRBJ2-2|-|TRBV5-5|16
CASSQIAGGNTGELFF
TGTGCCAGCAGCCAAATAGCGGGGGGGAACACCGGGGAGCTGTTTTTT
>TRBD1|TRBJ2-7|-|TRBV10-3|15
CAISDLGQGTYEQYF
TGTGCCATCAGTGACCTCGGACAGGGGACCTACGAGCAGTACTTC
>-|TRBJ2-7|-|TRBV19|13
CASSRQVPYEQYF
TGTGCCAGTAGTAGACAGGTACCCTACGAGCAGTACTTC
>-|TRBJ2-1|-|TRBV15|14
CATSRGDRPSEQFF
TGTGCCACCAGCAGAGGTGACAGACCTTCTGAGCAGTTCTTC
>TRBD2|TRBJ2-1|-|TRBV6-2/TRBV6-3|21
CASSNSGTSGGTPLSYNEQFF
TGTGCCAGCAGTAACTCCGGGACTAGCGGGGGGACCCCCCTTTCCTACAATGAGCAGTTCTTC
>TRBD1|TRBJ1-5|-|TRBV6-5|15
CASSPGTGGSQPQHF
TGTGCCAGCAGTCCCGGTACAGGGGGAAGCCAGCCCCAGCATTTT
>-|TRBJ2-2|-|TRBV5-1|13
CASSQEGTGELFF
TGCGCCAGCAGCCAGGAAGGCACCGGGGAGCTGTTTTTT
>-|TRBJ1-2|-|TRBV9|15
CASSVDTGTFYGYTF
TGTGCCAGCAGCGTAGATACAGGTACCTTCTATGGCTACACCTTC
>-|TRBJ1-2|-|TRBV21-1|13
CASSKDQNYGYTF
TGTGCCAGCAGCAAAGATCAGAACTATGGCTACACCTTC
>TRBD1|TRBJ1-2|-|TRBV15|13
CATSRAGQGLFTF
TGTGCCACCAGCAGAGCCGGACAGGGACTCTTCACCTTC
>TRBD1|TRBJ1-2|few|TRBV6-5|16
CASSYFGQGRGYGYTF
TGTGCCAGCAGTTACTTTGGACAGGGGAGGGGGTATGGCTACACCTTC
>-|TRBJ1-3|-|TRBV19|15
CASSVLQTSGNTIYF
TGTGCCAGTAGTGTACTGCAGACATCTGGAAACACCATATATTTT
>-|TRBJ1-3|once|TRBV5-1|14
CASSPRESGNTIYF
TGCGCCAGCAGCCCCCGGGAATCTGGAAACACCATATATTTT
>TRBD1|TRBJ1-1|-|TRBV7-8|15
CASREQGALGTEAFF
TGTGCCAGCAGGGAACAGGGGGCGCTGGGCACTGAAGCTTTCTTT
>TRBD1|TRBJ1-6|once|TRBV4-3|22
CASSQLTWGRTGGLYRISPLHF
TGCGCCAGCAGCCAACTAACCTGGGGAAGGACAGGGGGACTTTATAGGATTTCACCCCTCCACTTT
>-|TRBJ1-4|-|TRBV19|12
CASRGGNEKLFF
TGTGCCAGTAGAGGGGGAAATGAAAAACTGTTTTTT
>TRBD2|TRBJ2-7|-|TRBV7-8|17
CASSLEAASGRTYEQYF
TGTGCCAGCAGCTTAGAAGCCGCCAGCGGGAGGACCTACGAGCAGTACTTC